This T cell receptor beta chain comes out of a study of shared clonotypes between healthy human individuals. General study findings and limits: The study drew on few donors, limiting represented genetic and exposure-history diversity.

Unmatched junction bases numbered 2, after V lost 3 bases and J lost 5 bases. The CDR3 has 15 amino acids. The germline CDR1 and CDR2 sequences are SGHTA and FQGTGA. Concerning this clone itself: Its antigen is currently unknown.

Across several immunoSEQ plates, the genomic DNA of each subset was split evenly. Assay used: immunoSEQ multiplex PCR; TCRdb lists only in-frame clones, some missing. This table holds around 450,000 clones, around 79% found once. J is TRBJ1-6 and V is TRBV7-3; 9 nucleotides align to TRBD1. This sequence originates from a woman aged 40-49 years in good health. Some clones in this sample may be carry-over from other donors' samples. The sequenced material came from PBMCs. Here the CDR3 DNA reads TGTGCCAGCAGCTTTGGACAGGGGAATAATTCACCCCTCCACTTT. It codes for CASSFGQGNNSPLHF.